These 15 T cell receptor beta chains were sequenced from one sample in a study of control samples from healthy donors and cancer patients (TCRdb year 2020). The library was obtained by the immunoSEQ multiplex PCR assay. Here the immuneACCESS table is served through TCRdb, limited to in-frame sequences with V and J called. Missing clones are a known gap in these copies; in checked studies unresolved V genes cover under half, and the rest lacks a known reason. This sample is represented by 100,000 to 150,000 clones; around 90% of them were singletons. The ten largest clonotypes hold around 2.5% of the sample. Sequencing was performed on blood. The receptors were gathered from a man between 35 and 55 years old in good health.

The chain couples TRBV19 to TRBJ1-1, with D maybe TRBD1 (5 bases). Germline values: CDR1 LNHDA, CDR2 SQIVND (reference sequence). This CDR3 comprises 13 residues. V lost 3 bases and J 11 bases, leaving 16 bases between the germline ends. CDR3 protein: CASSIRGGTMAFF. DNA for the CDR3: TGTGCCAGTAGTATCCGGGGGGGGACTATGGCTTTCTTT.

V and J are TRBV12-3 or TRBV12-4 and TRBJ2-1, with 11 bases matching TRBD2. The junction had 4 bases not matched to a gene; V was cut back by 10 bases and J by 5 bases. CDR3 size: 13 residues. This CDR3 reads CANTLAGDNEQFF. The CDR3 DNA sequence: TGTGCCAACACACTAGCGGGGGACAATGAGCAGTTCTTC.

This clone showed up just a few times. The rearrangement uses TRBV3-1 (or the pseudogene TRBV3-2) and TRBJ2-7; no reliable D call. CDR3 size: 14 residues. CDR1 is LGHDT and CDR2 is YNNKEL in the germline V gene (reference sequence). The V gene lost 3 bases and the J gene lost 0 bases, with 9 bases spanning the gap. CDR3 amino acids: CASSQMGNSYEQYF. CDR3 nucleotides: TGTGCCAGCAGCCAGATGGGAAACTCCTACGAGCAGTACTTC.

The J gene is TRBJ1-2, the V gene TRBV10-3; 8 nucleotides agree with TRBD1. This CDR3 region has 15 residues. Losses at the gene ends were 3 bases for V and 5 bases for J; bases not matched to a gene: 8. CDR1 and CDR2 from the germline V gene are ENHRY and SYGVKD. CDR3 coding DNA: TGTGCCATCAGTGATACCGGGACAGGCATTTATGGCTACACCTTC. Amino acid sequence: CAISDTGTGIYGYTF.

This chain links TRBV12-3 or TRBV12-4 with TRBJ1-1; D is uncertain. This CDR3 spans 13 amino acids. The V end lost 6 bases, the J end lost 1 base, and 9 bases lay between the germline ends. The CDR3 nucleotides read TGTGCCAGCAGCACCGGGCCGAACACTGAAGCTTTCTTT. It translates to CASSTGPNTEAFF.

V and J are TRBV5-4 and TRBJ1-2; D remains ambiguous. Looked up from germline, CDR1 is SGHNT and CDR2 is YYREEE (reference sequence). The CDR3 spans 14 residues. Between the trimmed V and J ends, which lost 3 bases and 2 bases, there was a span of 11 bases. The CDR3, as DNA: TGTGCCAGCAGCTCCGGCGGGATGAACTATGGCTACACCTTC. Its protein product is CASSSGGMNYGYTF.

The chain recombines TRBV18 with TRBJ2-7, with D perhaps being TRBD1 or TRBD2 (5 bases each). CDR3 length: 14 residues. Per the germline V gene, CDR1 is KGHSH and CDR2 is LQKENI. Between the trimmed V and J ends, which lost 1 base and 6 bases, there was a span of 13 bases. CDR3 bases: TGTGCCAGCTCACCACTGCCTGGGGCGGGCGAGCAGTACTTC. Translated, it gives CASSPLPGAGEQYF. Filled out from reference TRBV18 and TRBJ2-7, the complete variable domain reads NAGVMQNPRHLVRRRGQEARLRCSPMKGHSHVYWYRQLPEEGLKFMVYLQKENIIDESGMPKERFSAEFPKEGPSILRIQQVVRGDSAAYFCASSPLPGAGEQYFGPGTRLTVT.

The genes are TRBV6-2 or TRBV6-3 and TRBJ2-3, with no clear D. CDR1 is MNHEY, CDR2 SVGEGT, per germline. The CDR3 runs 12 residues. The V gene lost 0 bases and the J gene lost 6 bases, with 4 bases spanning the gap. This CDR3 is CASSYSYDTQYF. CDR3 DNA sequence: TGTGCCAGCAGTTACTCGTACGATACGCAGTATTTT.

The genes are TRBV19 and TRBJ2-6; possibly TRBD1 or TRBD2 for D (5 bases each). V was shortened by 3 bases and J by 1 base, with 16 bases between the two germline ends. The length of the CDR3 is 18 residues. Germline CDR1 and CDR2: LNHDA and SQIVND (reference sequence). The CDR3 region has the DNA TGTGCCAGTAGTATTTCAGGACTTGGGGCGTCTGGGGCCAACGTCCTGACTTTC. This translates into CASSISGLGASGANVLTF.

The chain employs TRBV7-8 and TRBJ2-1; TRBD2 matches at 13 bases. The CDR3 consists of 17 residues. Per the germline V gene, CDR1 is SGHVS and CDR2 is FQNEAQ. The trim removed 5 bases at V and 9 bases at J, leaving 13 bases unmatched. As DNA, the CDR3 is TGTGCCAGCAGCCGAACTAGCGGGGGGGCGAGTCACCCTGAGCAGTTCTTC. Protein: CASSRTSGGASHPEQFF.

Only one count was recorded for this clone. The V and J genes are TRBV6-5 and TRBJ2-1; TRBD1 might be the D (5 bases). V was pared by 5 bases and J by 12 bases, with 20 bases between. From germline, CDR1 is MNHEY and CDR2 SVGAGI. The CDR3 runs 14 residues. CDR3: CASSTKGRQSMQFF. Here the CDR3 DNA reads TGTGCCAGCAGTACTAAGGGGCGACAGAGTATGCAGTTCTTC.

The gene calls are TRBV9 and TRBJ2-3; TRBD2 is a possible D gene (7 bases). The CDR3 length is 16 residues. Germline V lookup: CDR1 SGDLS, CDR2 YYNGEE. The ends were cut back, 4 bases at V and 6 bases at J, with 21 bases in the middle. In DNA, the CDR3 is TGTGCCAGCAGCCACCACGGGGGGCCCCGTAGGGATACGCAGTATTTT. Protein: CASSHHGGPRRDTQYF.

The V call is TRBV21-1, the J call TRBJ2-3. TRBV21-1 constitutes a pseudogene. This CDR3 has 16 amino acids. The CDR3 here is CASSKWEVWNTDTQYF. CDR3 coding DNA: TGTGCCAGCAGCAAATGGGAAGTCTGGAACACAGATACGCAGTATTTT.

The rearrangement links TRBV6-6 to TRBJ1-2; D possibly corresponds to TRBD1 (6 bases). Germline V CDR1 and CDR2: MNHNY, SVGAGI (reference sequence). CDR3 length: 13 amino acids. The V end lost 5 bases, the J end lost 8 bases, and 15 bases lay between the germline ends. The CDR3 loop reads CASSQASGGGYTF. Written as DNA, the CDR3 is TGTGCCAGCAGTCAGGCCTCGGGGGGCGGCTACACCTTC.

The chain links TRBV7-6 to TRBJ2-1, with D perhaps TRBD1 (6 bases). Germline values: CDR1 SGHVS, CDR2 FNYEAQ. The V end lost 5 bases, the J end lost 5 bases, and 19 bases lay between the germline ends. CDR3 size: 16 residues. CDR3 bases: TGTGCCAGCAGCCCACTGGTGGGGGCCGACAACAATGAGCAGTTCTTC. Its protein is CASSPLVGADNNEQFF.